This TCR beta chain was sequenced for a study of T cell responses to AZD1222 COVID-19 vaccine. Germline V CDR1 and CDR2: SGHRS, YFSETQ. The length of the CDR3 is 14 residues. Trimming pared 4 bases from V and 4 bases from J, leaving 14 bases between. Study-level findings and limits: Donor demographics were predominantly white British with a female majority; clonal diversity may be underestimated. Repertoires were obtained only post-peak T cell response. A reported finding is that nearly half of spike-specific TCRs target unmutated variant regions.

The data were produced by immunoSEQ multiplex PCR, yet TCRdb's version contains in-frame clones alone and is incomplete. The table has around 140,000 clones, approximately 85% seen once. About this clone: Its antigen remains unknown.

The source was peripheral blood, collected 28 days after the second dose of the MenACWY control vaccine. The receptor was isolated from an adult who received the MenACWY meningococcal vaccine as a control. This sequence joins TRBV5-1 and TRBJ1-2; D remains unclear. CDR3 bases: TGCGCCAGCAGCCCCCAGCAAGGCCCCTATGGCTACACCTTC. Translating gives CASSPQQGPYGYTF. Combining the CDR3 with reference TRBV5-1 and TRBJ1-2 gives the whole variable domain KAGVTQTPRYLIKTRGQQVTLSCSPISGHRSVSWYQQTPGQGLQFLFEYFSETQRNKGNFPGRFSGRQFSNSRSEMNVSTLELGDSALYLCASSPQQGPYGYTFGSGTRLTVV.